Shown below are 11 T cell receptor beta chains from a single sample sequenced in a study of blood T cells in healthy people across ages (dated by TCRdb to the mid-2010s). Library preparation used 5' RACE. The second PCR ran for roughly 7 to 12 cycles and used a J-beta primer mix along with a sample-barcoded 5' primer. The public reads were quality trimmed at Q25 with fastp and then assembled into clones with MiXCR by TCRdb, keeping productive beta chains. For every CDR3 protein sequence, its rows merge into one entry that carries the most common genes and DNA. This sample gives 1.8 million or so distinct CDR3 sequences in total; roughly two fifths of them show up just once. The ten largest clonotypes hold 23% of the sample. The material sequenced was blood. All receptors derive from a human donor in good health.

The chain links TRBV18 to TRBJ2-3; D is unresolved. Trimming stripped 8 bases from V and 0 bases from J, with 12 bases between. Germline V gene lookup returns CDR1 KGHSH and CDR2 LQKENI. This CDR3 spans 14 amino acids. As DNA, the CDR3 is TGTGCCAGCACCAAATCCACTAGCACAGATACGCAGTATTTT. Translated, it gives CASTKSTSTDTQYF.

This clonotype was seen a handful of times. The chain has TRBV7-3 and TRBJ2-1; 9 bases agree with TRBD2. With V trimmed by 4 bases and J by 10 bases, 8 bases remained unmatched. CDR3 length equals 14 residues. Germline CDR1 is SGHTA and CDR2 is FQGTGA. DNA of the CDR3: TGTGCCAGCAGCTCGGGACTAGCTCAAGACGAGCAGTTCTTC. Amino acids: CASSSGLAQDEQFF.

A note on this clonotype: The junction differs from germline at one of its ends, possibly a read error. The chain couples TRBV6-2 or TRBV6-3 to TRBJ1-2, with unresolved D. Germline loops: CDR1 MNHEY, CDR2 SVGEGT. The CDR3 sequence is 13 residues long. CDR3 nucleotide sequence: TGTGCCAGCAGAGAAGACCCGAACTATGACTACACCTTC. Translated: CASREDPNYDYTF.

This clonotype was seen a handful of times. This chain joins TRBV29-1 and TRBJ2-1; TRBD1 might be the D (6 bases). Trimming shortened V by 2 bases and J by 13 bases, and 27 bases separated the two germline ends. CDR3 size: 16 residues. CDR1 is SQVTM and CDR2 is ANQGSEA in the germline V gene. In nucleotides, the CDR3 is TGCAGCGTTGAAACCTACAGGGTAAAGGGCAAAAACATTCAGTTCTTC. This codes for CSVETYRVKGKNIQFF.

The gene calls are TRBV7-2 and TRBJ1-6; 7 bases are shared with TRBD1. The J segment lost 4 bases and the V segment lost 5 bases, leaving 5 bases of the junction unmatched. The CDR3 loop spans 15 amino acids. Germline CDR1 is SGHTA and CDR2 is FQGNSA. The CDR3 spells CASSQGGGYNSPLHF. Here the CDR3 DNA reads TGTGCCAGCAGCCAGGGGGGCGGGTATAATTCACCCCTCCACTTT.

The chain has TRBV15 and TRBJ2-1; D is unresolved. CDR3 length equals 13 residues. Per the germline V gene, CDR1 is LNHNV and CDR2 is YYDKDF (reference sequence). Trimming cost V 5 bases and J 7 bases, with 12 bases left between them. The DNA for the CDR3 is TGTGCCACCAGCGGGGTAGTAGGTAATGAGCAGTTCTTC. Its translation: CATSGVVGNEQFF.

The chain is built from TRBV21-1 and TRBJ2-3; the table's D call, TRBD2, was not checked against the DNA. TRBV21-1 is reported as a pseudogene. The CDR3 has 16 residues. CDR3: CASSNPSGGPTDTQYF. Written as DNA, the CDR3 is TGTGCCAGCAGCAACCCCAGCGGGGGGCCCACAGATACGCAGTATTTT.

This clonotype was picked up a small number of times. The chain uses TRBV12-3 or TRBV12-4 and TRBJ2-1; D is ambiguous. V gave up 2 bases and J gave up 2 bases, with 7 bases separating them. This CDR3 has 14 amino acids. CDR3 sequence: CASSLTNPYNEQFF. DNA of the CDR3: TGTGCCAGCAGTTTAACAAACCCCTACAATGAGCAGTTCTTC.

Notes on this clonotype: This sequence may be a read error, since a much larger clone differs from it by one base. V is TRBV6-2 or TRBV6-3 and J is TRBJ2-7; D gene uncertain. CDR1 and CDR2 from the germline V gene are MNHEY and SVGEGT. The CDR3 loop spans 14 amino acids. The ends were cut back, 8 bases at V and 9 bases at J, with 23 bases in the middle. DNA of the CDR3: TGTGCCAGCCTCGACCCCATGTCCCTCCGCGGGCAGTACTTC. Protein product: CASLDPMSLRGQYF.

Points on this clonotype: The junction differs from germline at one of its ends, possibly a read error. The rearrangement joins TRBV28 to TRBJ1-1, with D uncertain. This CDR3 has 13 residues. The germline V gene has CDR1 MDHEN and CDR2 SYDVKM. The CDR3 DNA reads TGTGCCAGCATTTTAAGGGCGGGGACTGAAGCTTTCTTT. It yields the protein CASILRAGTEAFF.

J is TRBJ2-1 and V is TRBV4-1, with D perhaps matching TRBD2 (6 bases). The CDR3 totals 15 residues. The germline V and J ends were trimmed by 1 base and 4 bases, with 11 bases remaining between them. Germline V lookup: CDR1 MGHRA, CDR2 YSYEKL. CDR3 nucleotide sequence: TGCGCCAGCAGCCAAGTTGCGGGAAGGTACAATGAGCAGTTCTTC. It specifies CASSQVAGRYNEQFF.